A selection of T cell receptor beta chains follows, all from one sample in a study of cytomegalovirus exposure and HLA in healthy donors. The protocol was immunoSEQ multiplex PCR, while the TCRdb copy is restricted to in-frame clones and leaves out a portion. The profile shows about 190,000 clones, roughly four fifths of them singletons. The sequencing sample was made of PBMCs. The receptors here all came from a man aged 40-49 years in good health and CMV-seropositive. Each CDR3 is given with its conserved first and last residue. Each record gives: V gene, J gene, D gene, clone size, CDR3 protein, CDR3 DNA. A D gene is named only where the DNA matches it firmly. The listing skips clone size in some rows; elsewhere it reads once, few, many or a size class.

v_call: TRBV27; j_call: TRBJ2-7; d_call: TRBD2; clone_size: .; cdr3_aa: CASRPSGGNYEQYF; cdr3_nt: TGTGCCAGCAGGCCCTCGGGAGGGAACTACGAGCAGTACTTC
v_call: TRBV6-6; j_call: TRBJ2-3; d_call: TRBD1; clone_size: once; cdr3_aa: CASKQTGETDTQYF; cdr3_nt: TGTGCCAGCAAACAGACAGGGGAGACAGATACGCAGTATTTT
v_call: TRBV5-5; j_call: TRBJ2-2; d_call: .; clone_size: .; cdr3_aa: CASSLWGAGELFF; cdr3_nt: TGTGCCAGCAGCTTATGGGGGGCCGGGGAGCTGTTTTTT
v_call: TRBV5-6; j_call: TRBJ2-5; d_call: TRBD1; clone_size: .; cdr3_aa: CASSRTGVEETQYF; cdr3_nt: TGTGCCAGCAGCCGTACAGGGGTGGAGGAGACCCAGTACTTC
v_call: TRBV11-3; j_call: TRBJ2-2; d_call: TRBD1; clone_size: once; cdr3_aa: CASSPAGTENTGELFF; cdr3_nt: TGTGCCAGCAGCCCCGCCGGGACAGAGAACACCGGGGAGCTGTTTTTT
v_call: TRBV7-9; j_call: TRBJ2-5; d_call: .; clone_size: .; cdr3_aa: CASSLVRGETQYF; cdr3_nt: TGTGCCAGCAGCTTAGTTAGAGGGGAGACCCAGTACTTC
v_call: TRBV7-2; j_call: TRBJ2-3; d_call: .; clone_size: .; cdr3_aa: CASSPWGLSDTQYF; cdr3_nt: TGTGCCAGCAGCCCATGGGGACTTTCGGATACGCAGTATTTT
v_call: TRBV5-1; j_call: TRBJ1-2; d_call: .; clone_size: .; cdr3_aa: CASSLATPQGGGYTF; cdr3_nt: TGCGCCAGCAGCTTGGCCACGCCACAGGGCGGAGGCTACACCTTC
v_call: TRBV7-2; j_call: TRBJ2-1; d_call: TRBD2; clone_size: .; cdr3_aa: CASSLAGLAGYNEQFF; cdr3_nt: TGTGCCAGCAGCTTAGCTGGACTAGCGGGATACAATGAGCAGTTCTTC
v_call: TRBV7-7; j_call: TRBJ2-5; d_call: TRBD2; clone_size: .; cdr3_aa: CASSSGLAGAETQYF; cdr3_nt: TGTGCCAGCAGCTCGGGACTAGCGGGAGCTGAGACCCAGTACTTC
v_call: TRBV5-4; j_call: TRBJ2-7; d_call: TRBD2; clone_size: .; cdr3_aa: CATSGTSDYEQYF; cdr3_nt: TGTGCCACCAGTGGGACTAGCGACTACGAGCAGTACTTC
v_call: TRBV29-1; j_call: TRBJ2-5; d_call: .; clone_size: once; cdr3_aa: CSVLVGRGLQETQYF; cdr3_nt: TGCAGCGTTCTGGTGGGCAGGGGCCTGCAAGAGACCCAGTACTTC
v_call: TRBV5-4; j_call: TRBJ2-7; d_call: .; clone_size: .; cdr3_aa: CASSLGGYYEQYF; cdr3_nt: TGTGCCAGCAGCTTGGGCGGGTATTACGAGCAGTACTTC
v_call: TRBV18; j_call: TRBJ2-1; d_call: TRBD2; clone_size: .; cdr3_aa: CASSSGLAGGNEQFF; cdr3_nt: TGTGCCAGCTCATCCGGACTAGCGGGGGGTAATGAGCAGTTCTTC
v_call: TRBV6-1; j_call: TRBJ1-5; d_call: .; clone_size: .; cdr3_aa: CASSDRLPNQPQHF; cdr3_nt: TGTGCCAGCAGTGACAGACTACCTAATCAGCCCCAGCATTTT
v_call: TRBV7-2; j_call: TRBJ2-3; d_call: .; clone_size: .; cdr3_aa: CASSLRASKEGTQYF; cdr3_nt: TGTGCCAGCAGCTTAAGGGCTAGCAAAGAGGGAACGCAGTATTTT
v_call: TRBV9; j_call: TRBJ2-5; d_call: TRBD2; clone_size: .; cdr3_aa: CASSSTTSGGAETQYF; cdr3_nt: TGTGCCAGCAGCTCCACCACTAGCGGGGGGGCCGAGACCCAGTACTTC
v_call: TRBV7-2; j_call: TRBJ1-1; d_call: TRBD1; clone_size: .; cdr3_aa: CASSLVGTAPGTEAFF; cdr3_nt: TGTGCCAGCAGCTTAGTTGGGACAGCCCCGGGGACTGAAGCTTTCTTT
v_call: TRBV27; j_call: TRBJ2-7; d_call: TRBD1; clone_size: .; cdr3_aa: CASSLQGHGTGSYEQYF; cdr3_nt: TGTGCCAGCAGTTTACAAGGTCACGGGACAGGCTCCTACGAGCAGTACTTC
v_call: TRBV7-6; j_call: TRBJ2-5; d_call: TRBD1; clone_size: .; cdr3_aa: CASSPFRDRGETQYF; cdr3_nt: TGTGCCAGCAGTCCTTTCCGGGACAGGGGGGAGACCCAGTACTTC
v_call: TRBV7-9; j_call: TRBJ1-4; d_call: TRBD1; clone_size: .; cdr3_aa: CASSSKRQGSEKLFF; cdr3_nt: TGTGCCAGCAGCTCCAAGAGACAGGGGAGCGAAAAACTGTTTTTT
v_call: TRBV5-1; j_call: TRBJ2-6; d_call: .; clone_size: .; cdr3_aa: CASSRQEASGANVLTF; cdr3_nt: TGCGCCAGCAGCAGACAGGAGGCCTCTGGGGCCAACGTCCTGACTTTC
v_call: TRBV5-8; j_call: TRBJ1-4; d_call: TRBD1; clone_size: .; cdr3_aa: CASSERTGRNEKLFF; cdr3_nt: TGTGCCAGCAGCGAACGGACAGGAAGAAATGAAAAACTGTTTTTT
v_call: TRBV30; j_call: TRBJ1-1; d_call: .; clone_size: .; cdr3_aa: CAWRFRETTEAFF; cdr3_nt: TGTGCCTGGAGGTTTAGGGAGACCACTGAAGCTTTCTTT
v_call: TRBV6-5; j_call: TRBJ2-1; d_call: TRBD1; clone_size: .; cdr3_aa: CASSYSGGQGNNEQFF; cdr3_nt: TGTGCCAGCAGTTACTCCGGGGGACAGGGAAACAATGAGCAGTTCTTC
v_call: TRBV18; j_call: TRBJ1-5; d_call: TRBD1; clone_size: .; cdr3_aa: CASSSGQGAGQPQHF; cdr3_nt: TGTGCCAGCTCATCGGGACAGGGGGCTGGTCAGCCCCAGCATTTT
v_call: TRBV1; j_call: TRBJ2-7; d_call: .; clone_size: .; cdr3_aa: CTSSLEVRHYEQYF; cdr3_nt: TGCACCAGCAGCCTGGAAGTAAGACACTACGAGCAGTACTTC
v_call: TRBV4-1; j_call: TRBJ1-2; d_call: .; clone_size: .; cdr3_aa: CASSQDGTKASGYTF; cdr3_nt: TGCGCCAGCAGCCAAGACGGGACAAAGGCGAGTGGCTACACCTTC
v_call: TRBV29-1; j_call: TRBJ2-1; d_call: TRBD2; clone_size: .; cdr3_aa: CSAPRSSGRAGNEQFF; cdr3_nt: TGCAGCGCTCCGAGATCTAGCGGGAGGGCCGGGAATGAGCAGTTCTTC
v_call: TRBV6-1; j_call: TRBJ2-1; d_call: .; clone_size: .; cdr3_aa: CASGERGRRFF; cdr3_nt: TGTGCCAGCGGCGAGAGGGGGAGAAGGTTCTTC
v_call: TRBV7-2; j_call: TRBJ1-2; d_call: TRBD1; clone_size: .; cdr3_aa: CASSGRGGTGAYTF; cdr3_nt: TGTGCCAGCAGCGGTCGGGGAGGGACAGGGGCCTACACCTTC
v_call: TRBV6-5; j_call: TRBJ1-2; d_call: .; clone_size: .; cdr3_aa: CASSPQGFDGYTF; cdr3_nt: TGTGCCAGCAGTCCCCAGGGATTTGATGGCTACACCTTC
v_call: TRBV28; j_call: TRBJ1-1; d_call: .; clone_size: few; cdr3_aa: CASSFHRDTEAFF; cdr3_nt: TGTGCCAGCAGTTTCCACAGGGACACTGAAGCTTTCTTT
v_call: TRBV27; j_call: TRBJ2-7; d_call: .; clone_size: .; cdr3_aa: CASSAGYGSYEQYF; cdr3_nt: TGTGCCAGCAGTGCGGGCTATGGGTCCTACGAGCAGTACTTC
v_call: TRBV5-1; j_call: TRBJ2-7; d_call: .; clone_size: .; cdr3_aa: CASKLSVQTYEQYF; cdr3_nt: TGCGCCAGCAAGCTTTCAGTACAGACCTACGAGCAGTACTTC
v_call: TRBV4-2; j_call: TRBJ1-1; d_call: .; clone_size: .; cdr3_aa: CASSQVPRQKNTEAFF; cdr3_nt: TGTGCCAGCAGCCAAGTCCCCCGACAGAAGAACACTGAAGCTTTCTTT
v_call: TRBV18; j_call: TRBJ1-5; d_call: .; clone_size: .; cdr3_aa: CASSPSPIGSNQPQHF; cdr3_nt: TGTGCCAGCTCACCATCACCTATCGGGAGCAATCAGCCCCAGCATTTT
v_call: TRBV5-1; j_call: TRBJ2-7; d_call: .; clone_size: .; cdr3_aa: CASSFEPGSDYEQYF; cdr3_nt: TGCGCCAGCAGCTTTGAGCCCGGAAGCGACTACGAGCAGTACTTC
v_call: TRBV5-6; j_call: TRBJ1-4; d_call: TRBD1; clone_size: .; cdr3_aa: CASSPTGVGEKLFF; cdr3_nt: TGTGCCAGCAGCCCTACAGGGGTTGGGGAAAAACTGTTTTTT
v_call: TRBV6-6; j_call: TRBJ1-1; d_call: TRBD1; clone_size: .; cdr3_aa: CASSTGGRTEAFF; cdr3_nt: TGTGCCAGCAGTACAGGGGGACGCACTGAAGCTTTCTTT